Listed below are T cell receptor beta chains from one sample, sequenced in a study of blood T cell repertoires in COVID-19. The table came from immunoSEQ multiplex PCR; TCRdb's copy has only in-frame clones and leaves some out. The sample lists 400,000 to 450,000 clones, 90% seen once, with more than 0.55% in the top ten. The sequencing input was PBMCs or T cells enriched from blood (not recorded which). The receptor source for this set is a man between 18 and 29 years old who had recovered from COVID-19. CDR3s include the opening cysteine and the closing phenylalanine or tryptophan. The order of the fields is V gene, D gene, J gene, clone size, CDR3 protein, CDR3 DNA. D genes are given only for firm matches. The size of a clone is reported for some rows only, either as once, few or many, or as a class for expanded clones.

TRBV19	TRBD2	TRBJ2-1	.	CASSLLAGALNEQFF	TGTGCCAGTAGTTTACTAGCGGGAGCGTTAAATGAGCAGTTCTTC
TRBV24-1	.	TRBJ1-2	.	CATSDGSRPLNYGYTF	TGTGCCACCAGTGATGGTTCCAGGCCGCTTAACTATGGCTACACCTTC
TRBV10-3	.	TRBJ1-2	.	CAISESTGQGFLYGYTF	TGTGCCATCAGTGAGTCGACGGGGCAGGGGTTCCTCTATGGCTACACCTTC
TRBV29-1	.	TRBJ2-3	.	CSVDGLRSTDTQYF	TGCAGCGTTGACGGACTGAGGAGCACAGATACGCAGTATTTT
TRBV19	.	TRBJ1-5	.	CASSIESRGDNQPQHF	TGTGCCAGTAGTATAGAATCCCGGGGAGACAATCAGCCCCAGCATTTT
TRBV5-1	TRBD2	TRBJ2-3	.	CASSHERGDTQYF	TGCGCCAGCAGCCACGAGCGGGGTGATACGCAGTATTTT
TRBV27	.	TRBJ1-6	.	CASSLSGGRAQNSPLHF	TGTGCCAGCAGTTTATCTGGGGGCAGGGCACAAAATTCACCCCTCCACTTT
TRBV4-1	TRBD1	TRBJ2-1	.	CASSLGTGGAGEQFF	TGCGCCAGCAGCCTGGGGACAGGGGGGGCCGGTGAGCAGTTCTTC
TRBV9	TRBD2	TRBJ2-3	.	CASSASGGDTQYF	TGTGCCAGCAGCGCTAGCGGGGGAGATACGCAGTATTTT
TRBV10-3	.	TRBJ2-7	once	CAISDRLDYEQYF	TGTGCCATCAGTGATAGACTAGACTACGAGCAGTACTTC
TRBV29-1	.	TRBJ1-5	.	CSASGVGNQPQHF	TGCAGCGCCTCAGGGGTGGGCAATCAGCCCCAGCATTTT
TRBV9	.	TRBJ1-6	.	CASSVAESYNSPLHF	TGTGCCAGCAGCGTGGCGGAGTCCTATAATTCACCCCTCCACTTT
TRBV10-3	.	TRBJ1-4	.	CAISESGTGYGEKLFF	TGTGCCATCAGTGAGTCGGGGACTGGGTACGGTGAAAAACTGTTTTTT
TRBV6-5	.	TRBJ1-3	.	CASSYSAQDSGNTIYF	TGTGCCAGCAGTTACTCGGCTCAAGACTCTGGAAACACCATATATTTT
TRBV5-5	.	TRBJ1-4	.	CASFSELGEKLFF	TGTGCCAGCTTCTCGGAGTTAGGAGAAAAACTGTTTTTT
TRBV7-7	TRBD2	TRBJ2-2	.	CASSLGLAANTGELFF	TGTGCCAGCAGTTTGGGACTAGCGGCGAACACCGGGGAGCTGTTTTTT
TRBV11-2	TRBD1	TRBJ1-1	.	CASSYLRTGGTEAFF	TGTGCCAGCAGCTACCTACGGACAGGGGGCACTGAAGCTTTCTTT
TRBV19	.	TRBJ1-2	.	CASSRQYTSYGYTF	TGTGCCAGTAGTAGACAGTACACAAGCTATGGCTACACCTTC
TRBV29-1	TRBD2	TRBJ2-1	.	CSLRTSGSFEQFF	TGCAGCCTCCGGACTAGTGGATCCTTTGAGCAGTTCTTC
TRBV28	.	TRBJ2-7	.	CASSHGAGVEQYF	TGTGCCAGCAGTCATGGGGCAGGGGTCGAGCAGTACTTC
TRBV11-3	.	TRBJ2-1	.	CASSLTGVHNEQFF	TGTGCCAGCAGCTTAACCGGGGTCCACAATGAGCAGTTCTTC
TRBV30	TRBD2	TRBJ2-2	.	CAWKGTSGSTGELFF	TGTGCCTGGAAAGGGACTAGCGGGAGCACCGGGGAGCTGTTTTTT
TRBV5-8	TRBD2	TRBJ2-1	.	CASSLYGLAGYNEQFF	TGTGCCAGCAGCTTGTATGGACTAGCGGGATACAATGAGCAGTTCTTC
TRBV6-5	TRBD2	TRBJ2-2	.	CACRGSGGLGELFF	TGTGCCTGCCGGGGGAGCGGGGGGCTCGGGGAGCTGTTTTTT
TRBV7-2	.	TRBJ1-4	.	CASSSLFGSTATNEKLFF	TGTGCCAGCAGCTCCCTGTTCGGTTCCACCGCAACTAATGAAAAACTGTTTTTT
TRBV27	.	TRBJ1-1	.	CASSSRTSNTEAFF	TGTGCCAGCAGTTCCAGGACATCGAACACTGAAGCTTTCTTT